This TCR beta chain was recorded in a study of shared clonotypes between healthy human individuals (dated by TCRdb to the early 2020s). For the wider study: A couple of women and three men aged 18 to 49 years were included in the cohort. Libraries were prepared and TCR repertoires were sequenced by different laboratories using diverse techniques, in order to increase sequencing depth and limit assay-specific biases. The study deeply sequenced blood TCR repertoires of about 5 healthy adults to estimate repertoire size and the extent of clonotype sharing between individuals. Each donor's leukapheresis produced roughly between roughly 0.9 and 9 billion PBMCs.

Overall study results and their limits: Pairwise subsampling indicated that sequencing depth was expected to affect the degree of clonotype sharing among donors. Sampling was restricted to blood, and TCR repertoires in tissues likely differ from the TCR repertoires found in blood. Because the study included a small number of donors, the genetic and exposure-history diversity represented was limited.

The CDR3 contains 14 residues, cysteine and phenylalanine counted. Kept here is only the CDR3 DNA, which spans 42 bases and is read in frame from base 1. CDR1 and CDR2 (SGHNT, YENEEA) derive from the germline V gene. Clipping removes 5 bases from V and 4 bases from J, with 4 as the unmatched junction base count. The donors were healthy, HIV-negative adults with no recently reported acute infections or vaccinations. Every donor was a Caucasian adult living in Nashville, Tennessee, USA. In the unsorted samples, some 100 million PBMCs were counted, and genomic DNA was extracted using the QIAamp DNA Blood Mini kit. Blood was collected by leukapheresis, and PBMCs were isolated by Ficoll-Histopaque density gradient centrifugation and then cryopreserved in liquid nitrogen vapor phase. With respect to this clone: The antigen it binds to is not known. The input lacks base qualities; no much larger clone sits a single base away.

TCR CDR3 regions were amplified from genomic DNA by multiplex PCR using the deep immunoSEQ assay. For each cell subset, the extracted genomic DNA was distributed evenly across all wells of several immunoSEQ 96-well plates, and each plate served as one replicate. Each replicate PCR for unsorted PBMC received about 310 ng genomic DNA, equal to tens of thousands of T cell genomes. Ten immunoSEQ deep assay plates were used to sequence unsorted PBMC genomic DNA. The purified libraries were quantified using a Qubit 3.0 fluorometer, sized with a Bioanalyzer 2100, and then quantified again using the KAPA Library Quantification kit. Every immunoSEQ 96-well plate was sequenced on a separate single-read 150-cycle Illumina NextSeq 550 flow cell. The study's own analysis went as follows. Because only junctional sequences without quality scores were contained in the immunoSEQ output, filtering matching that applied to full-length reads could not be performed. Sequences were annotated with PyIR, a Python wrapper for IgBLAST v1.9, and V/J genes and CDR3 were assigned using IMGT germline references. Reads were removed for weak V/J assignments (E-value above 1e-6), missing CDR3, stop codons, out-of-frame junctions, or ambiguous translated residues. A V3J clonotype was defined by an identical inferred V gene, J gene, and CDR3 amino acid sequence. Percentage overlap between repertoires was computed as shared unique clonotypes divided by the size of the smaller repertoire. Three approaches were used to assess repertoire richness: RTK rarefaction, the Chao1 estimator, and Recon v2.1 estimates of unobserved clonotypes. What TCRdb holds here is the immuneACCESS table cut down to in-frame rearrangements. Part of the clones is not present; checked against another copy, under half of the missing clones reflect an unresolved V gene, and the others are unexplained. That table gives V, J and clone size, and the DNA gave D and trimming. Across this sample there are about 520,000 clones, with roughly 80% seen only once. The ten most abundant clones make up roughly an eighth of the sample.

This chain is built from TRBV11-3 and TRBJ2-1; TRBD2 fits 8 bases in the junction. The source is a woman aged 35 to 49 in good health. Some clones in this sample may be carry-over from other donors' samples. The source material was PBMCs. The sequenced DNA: TGTGCCAGCAGCCGAGCGGGGGTGTACAATGAGCAGTTCTTC. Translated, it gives CASSRAGVYNEQFF.